Listed here are 2 T cell receptor beta chains from one sample, sequenced in a study of glioma-infiltrating T cells after dendritic cell vaccination. Sequenced by immunoSEQ multiplex PCR; TCRdb stores in-frame clones only, minus some. The table shows fewer than 100,000 clones, with around 84% occurring only once. This material consisted of blood, taken before dendritic cell vaccination. The receptors stem from a human donor with glioblastoma.

Only a few counts were recorded for this clone. The chain carries TRBV4-1 and TRBJ2-2, with unresolved D. Trimming cost V 3 bases and J 6 bases, with 11 bases left between them. CDR1 is MGHRA, CDR2 YSYEKL, per germline. The CDR3 contains 14 residues. The CDR3: CASSHIEDPGELFF. The DNA of the CDR3 is TGCGCCAGCAGCCACATTGAGGATCCCGGGGAGCTGTTTTTT.

The V and J genes are TRBV25-1 and TRBJ1-1; 11 nucleotides align to TRBD1. This CDR3 is built from 15 residues. The trim removed 3 bases at V and 7 bases at J, leaving 7 bases unmatched. Germline V gene lookup returns CDR1 MGHDK and CDR2 SYGVNS. The CDR3 loop is CASSDPRTGGFEAFF. CDR3 bases: TGTGCCAGCAGTGACCCTCGGACAGGGGGCTTTGAAGCTTTCTTT.